This TCR beta chain appears in the sequencing data of a study of T cell changes during pregnancy in multiple sclerosis. The germline gives CDR1 SQVTM, CDR2 ANQGSEA. CDR3 length equals 13 residues. V shed 7 bases and J 8 bases; nucleotides not matched to a gene: 9. Only in-frame clones appear in the TCRdb table, and some are missing; sequencing was by immunoSEQ multiplex PCR. Seen here are tens of thousands of clones, about 88% observed once, and the top ten hold under 0.7%. The J gene is TRBJ2-1, the V gene TRBV29-1; 9 nucleotides align to TRBD1. Sequencing used CD4+ T cells from peripheral blood mononuclear cells, obtained in the first trimester of pregnancy. This receptor was identified in a female donor with multiple sclerosis, enrolled in a pregnancy study. In DNA, the CDR3 is TGCAGCGCCCACGGGACAGGGAACGATGAGCAGTTCTTC. This gives the protein CSAHGTGNDEQFF.